This TCR beta chain was identified during a study of T cells in Graves' hyperthyroidism and ophthalmopathy. Germline V gene lookup returns CDR1 MDHEN and CDR2 SYDVKM. The J segment lost 2 bases and the V segment lost 2 bases, leaving 9 bases of the junction unmatched. This CDR3 contains 18 residues. Graves' hyperthyroidism was deemed stable absent ophthalmopathy progression within 18 months. This clonotype was seen repeatedly, ten times or more. Template material for amplifying TCR beta CDR3 regions consisted of RNA transcripts. The HTBI primer set served for first-round RT-PCR of the TCR CDR3. MiXCR was run by TCRdb on the multiplex PCR reads, yielding one entry per CDR3 protein. The profile shows more than 300,000 distinct CDR3 sequences, about 12% of them singletons.

The receptor's source is a woman aged 18-29 years with Graves' hyperthyroidism. The chain combines TRBV28 with TRBJ2-5; 12 bases fit TRBD1. The sequenced sample was blood. In nucleotides, the CDR3 is TGTGCCAGCAGTTTAGCGGGACAGGGGGCGCGGAGGCAAGAGACCCAGTACTTC. Its protein is CASSLAGQGARRQETQYF.